This passage covers 27 T cell receptor beta chains from one sample sequenced in a study of CD8 T cells in ankylosing spondylitis (dated by TCRdb to about 2017). The library was generated by 5' RACE. Instrument on record: Illumina HiSeq 2500. TCRdb reprocessed the public reads (quality trimming at Q25 with fastp, clone calling with MiXCR) and kept in-frame beta chains. Here each entry gathers all rows of one CDR3 protein and keeps the most common genes and DNA. The sample data list a few hundred thousand distinct CDR3 sequences, and roughly a tenth of these were observed just once. Under 8% of the sample goes to the ten largest clones. The sequenced sample was blood, either unsorted or a sorted T cell fraction (not recorded which). The receptors here all came from a male donor with ankylosing spondylitis or in good health (not recorded which).

This clonotype was recorded at least ten times. The chain is built from TRBV5-6 and TRBJ1-5, with unresolved D. CDR3 length: 16 residues. The V and J ends lost 0 bases and 0 bases respectively, with 10 bases between them. Looked up from germline, CDR1 is SGHDT and CDR2 is YYEEEE. Here the CDR3 reads CASSLGGRNSNQPQHF. DNA for the CDR3: TGTGCCAGCAGCTTGGGGGGAAGAAATAGCAATCAGCCCCAGCATTTT.

This clonotype came up many times. This chain links TRBV20-1 with TRBJ2-5, with TRBD2 identical over 8 bases. CDR3 length: 16 amino acids. CDR1 and CDR2 (germline): DFQATT, SNEGSKA (reference sequence). Losses at the gene ends were 0 bases for V and 0 bases for J; bases not matched to a gene: 6. The chain's CDR3 is CSARDQASGYQETQYF. DNA for the CDR3: TGCAGTGCTAGAGATCAGGCTAGCGGGTACCAAGAGACCCAGTACTTC.

This clonotype was recorded many times. The chain recombines TRBV4-1 with TRBJ2-1, with TRBD2 matching 9 bases. The germline V gene has CDR1 MGHRA and CDR2 YSYEKL. The ends lost 4 bases at V and 10 bases at J; junction bases unmatched: 14. This CDR3 contains 16 residues. Written as DNA, the CDR3 is TGCGCCAGCAGCCCCCCGGCTAGCGGGATGTACAGAGAGCAGTTCTTC. Translating it yields CASSPPASGMYREQFF.

This clonotype was seen many times. The rearrangement joins TRBV10-3 to TRBJ2-2; tentatively, D is TRBD1 (6 bases). V lost 8 bases to trimming and J lost 3 bases, with 22 bases between them. From germline, CDR1 is ENHRY and CDR2 SYGVKD. The CDR3 is made up of 17 amino acids. The CDR3 protein is CAIGSNWGAGDTGELFF. DNA for the CDR3: TGTGCCATCGGTTCCAACTGGGGTGCAGGGGACACCGGGGAGCTGTTTTTT.

This clonotype was observed at least ten times. The chain links TRBV4-1 to TRBJ2-5; D is perhaps TRBD1 (6 bases). The length of the CDR3 is 18 residues. The germline gives CDR1 MGHRA, CDR2 YSYEKL. V was pared by 0 bases and J by 1 base, with 18 bases between. The CDR3 reads CASSQEGDMGSFQETQYF. CDR3 nucleotides: TGCGCCAGCAGCCAAGAAGGGGACATGGGCTCTTTCCAAGAGACCCAGTACTTC.

The table lists this clonotype with many counts. This chain links TRBV12-3 or TRBV12-4 with TRBJ1-1, with D maybe TRBD1 (5 bases). The CDR3 extends over 13 amino acids. V was cut by 5 bases and J by 6 bases, with 13 bases left in between. CDR3 in DNA: TGTGCCAGCAGTGCCCGCAGGGACGCTGAAGCTTTCTTT. Translated, it gives CASSARRDAEAFF.

The J gene is TRBJ1-1, the V gene TRBV11-2, with 10 bases identical to TRBD1. From germline, CDR1 is SGHAT and CDR2 FQNNGV. The CDR3 loop spans 15 amino acids. The V segment lost 5 bases and the J segment 1 base; nucleotides outside the gene matches: 4. In DNA, the CDR3 is TGTGCCAGCAGCCGGGACAGGGGACCGAACACTGAAGCTTTCTTT. Translating gives CASSRDRGPNTEAFF.

This clonotype was seen more than once but under ten times. The genes are TRBV5-6 and TRBJ1-1; D uncertain. Trimming shortened V by 1 base and J by 1 base, and 20 bases separated the two germline ends. The CDR3 runs to 18 residues. CDR1 is SGHDT and CDR2 is YYEEEE in the germline V gene. This chain's CDR3 is CASSLLGVTDHRNTEAFF. CDR3 nucleotides: TGTGCCAGCAGCTTGTTGGGTGTCACGGATCATAGGAACACTGAAGCTTTCTTT.

This clonotype was recorded at least ten times. This chain connects TRBV5-5 to TRBJ2-7, with D possibly matching TRBD1 (6 bases). Trimming took off 3 bases at V and 5 bases at J, with 12 bases between the two ends. This CDR3 is built from 13 residues. The germline CDR1 and CDR2 sequences are SGHKS and YYEKEE (reference sequence). The CDR3 sequence: CASSYPGEHEQYF. The CDR3 DNA reads TGTGCCAGCAGCTACCCAGGGGAGCACGAGCAGTACTTC.

There are many counts of this clonotype. V is TRBV4-1 and J is TRBJ1-1; 9 nucleotides line up with TRBD1. J gave up 2 bases and V 2 bases, and 9 bases lay outside the gene matches. There are 17 residues in the CDR3. CDR1 is MGHRA and CDR2 is YSYEKL in the germline V gene. The CDR3 loop reads CASSQPRDRALNTEAFF. The DNA for the CDR3 is TGCGCCAGCAGCCAACCTCGGGACAGGGCTCTAAACACTGAAGCTTTCTTT.

This clonotype was picked up many times. The rearrangement joins TRBV20-1 to TRBJ2-1; 8 positions agree with TRBD2. After removal of 3 bases from V and 0 bases from J, the junction contained 10 bases not matched to a gene. Per germline, CDR1 DFQATT and CDR2 SNEGSKA (reference sequence). There are 17 residues in the CDR3. The CDR3 coding sequence is TGCAGTGCTAGGGGTCGCTCGGGGGGGGGCTCCTACAATGAGCAGTTCTTC. It specifies CSARGRSGGGSYNEQFF.

This clonotype was seen a handful of times. The chain links TRBV5-5 to TRBJ1-2, with 10 bases matching TRBD1. This CDR3 spans 14 amino acids. From germline, CDR1 is SGHKS and CDR2 YYEKEE (reference sequence). V shed 3 bases, J shed 4 bases, and the junction held 3 bases outside the gene matches. CDR3 coding DNA: TGTGCCAGCAGCTGGGGACAGGGGAGCTATGGCTACACCTTC. Translated, it gives CASSWGQGSYGYTF.

The J gene is TRBJ2-2, the V gene TRBV27; 7 nucleotides line up with TRBD2. V lost 8 bases, J lost 1 base, and 7 bases stayed unmatched. Germline V gene data show CDR1 as MNHEY and CDR2 as SMNVEV (reference sequence). The CDR3 is 15 amino acids. CDR3 loop: CASGSGGWNTGELFF. Here the CDR3 DNA reads TGTGCCAGCGGATCCGGGGGGTGGAACACCGGGGAGCTGTTTTTT.

This clonotype was counted ten times or more. The chain links TRBV5-1 to TRBJ1-1; 8 nucleotides align to TRBD1. The germline CDR1 and CDR2 sequences are SGHRS and YFSETQ. Trimming removed 4 bases from V and 5 bases from J; junction bases left unmatched: 10. The CDR3 totals 15 residues. CDR3 nucleotide sequence: TGCGCCAGCAGCGGAACCCAGGGGGCGCGTACTGAAGCTTTCTTT. It translates to CASSGTQGARTEAFF.

This clonotype was picked up many times. The chain joins TRBV29-1 to TRBJ2-7, with a tentative D call TRBD2 (6 bases). The V gene lost 6 bases and the J gene lost 3 bases, with 21 bases spanning the gap. The CDR3 contains 15 residues. From germline, CDR1 is SQVTM and CDR2 ANQGSEA. The CDR3 DNA is TGCAGCGTAACCGGCGGGACGGCCGTCTACTACGAGCAGTACTTC. This translates into CSVTGGTAVYYEQYF.

This clonotype was seen ten or more times. The chain is built from TRBV5-1 and TRBJ2-2; D is possibly TRBD2 (6 bases). V was pared by 6 bases and J by 4 bases, with 16 bases between. Germline loops: CDR1 SGHRS, CDR2 YFSETQ. The CDR3 has 15 amino acids. CDR3: CASKAGSAFTGELFF. DNA for the CDR3: TGCGCCAGCAAGGCGGGGAGTGCGTTCACCGGGGAGCTGTTTTTT.

This clonotype was observed many times. J is TRBJ2-5 and V is TRBV7-9, with 7 nucleotides matching TRBD1. Germline V lookup: CDR1 SEHNR, CDR2 FQNEAQ (reference sequence). CDR3 length equals 15 residues. Trimming removed 5 bases from V and 5 bases from J; junction bases left unmatched: 11. CDR3 DNA: TGTGCCAGCAGCCCTCGACAGGGAATGGGGGAGACCCAGTACTTC. This codes for CASSPRQGMGETQYF.

This clonotype was observed at least ten times. This chain joins TRBV24-1 and TRBJ2-2, with D possibly TRBD2 on 6 matching bases. Germline V CDR1 and CDR2: KGHDR, SFDVKD. V shed 4 bases and J shed 4 bases, with 15 bases lying between them. CDR3 length: 16 amino acids. CDR3 sequence reads: CATSDLRDSTTGELFF. CDR3 nucleotides: TGTGCCACCAGTGACCTCCGGGACTCCACCACCGGGGAGCTGTTTTTT.

This clonotype was counted many times. This chain joins TRBV15 and TRBJ2-7; the match to TRBD2 covers 7 bases. V was pared by 0 bases and J by 4 bases, with 6 bases of the junction left unmatched. This CDR3 has 15 amino acids. Looked up from germline, CDR1 is LNHNV and CDR2 is YYDKDF (reference sequence). The CDR3 bases are TGTGCCACCAGCAGAGATTTTGCGGGGGATTACGAGCAGTACTTC. This sequence encodes CATSRDFAGDYEQYF.

This clonotype was observed at least ten times. The chain couples TRBV27 to TRBJ2-1; 9 positions agree with TRBD2. There are 16 residues in the CDR3. Looked up from germline, CDR1 is MNHEY and CDR2 is SMNVEV (reference sequence). The J segment lost 7 bases and the V segment lost 3 bases, leaving 10 bases of the junction unmatched. CDR3 nucleotides: TGTGCCAGCAGTTTTGAGGCGGGAGGGCCACGGAATGAGCAGTTCTTC. The encoded protein is CASSFEAGGPRNEQFF.

This clonotype was observed at least ten times. The chain has TRBV5-5 and TRBJ2-2; either TRBD1 or TRBD2 may fit D (5 bases each). There are 14 residues in the CDR3. The germline V gene has CDR1 SGHKS and CDR2 YYEKEE (reference sequence). Trimming took 0 bases from V and 5 from J, leaving 8 bases between them. CDR3 sequence: CASSLEWGTGELFF. The CDR3 nucleotides read TGTGCCAGCAGCTTGGAATGGGGGACCGGGGAGCTGTTTTTT.

This clonotype has at least ten counts. J is TRBJ1-2 and V is TRBV20-1; D possibly corresponds to TRBD1 (6 bases). This CDR3 region has 15 residues. The V gene's germline CDR1 is DFQATT and CDR2 SNEGSKA (reference sequence). The germline V and J ends were trimmed by 1 base and 3 bases, with 15 bases remaining between them. CDR3 nucleotides: TGCAGTGCTAGAGGCCCACAGGGATGGCACTATGGCTACACCTTC. Protein product: CSARGPQGWHYGYTF.

This clonotype has at least ten counts. V usage is TRBV12-3 or TRBV12-4 and J usage is TRBJ1-2, with 12 bases matching TRBD1. The CDR3 sequence is 14 residues long. Trimming took 6 bases from V and 7 from J; bases not matched to a gene: 6. The chain's CDR3 is CASSLRDRGPGYTF. CDR3 in DNA: TGTGCCAGCAGCCTCCGGGACAGGGGGCCTGGCTACACCTTC.

With regard to this clonotype: Just one base apart from a much larger clone, this may be a read error. V gene TRBV27 combines with J gene TRBJ2-7; 10 nucleotides line up with TRBD1. CDR3 size: 14 residues. In germline, CDR1 is MNHEY, CDR2 SMNVEV (reference sequence). CDR3 bases: TGTGCCAGCAAGCCGGGACAGGGGTTTTACGAGCACTACTTC. Protein: CASKPGQGFYEHYF.

As for this clonotype: A read error may be the cause here, since a much bigger clone is one base away. This chain connects TRBV12-3 or TRBV12-4 to TRBJ2-2, with D maybe TRBD2 (5 bases). This CDR3 has 20 amino acids. The CDR3 coding sequence is TGTGCCAGCAGTTTTCGGCCAAACTACTTTCCCCCACGGGTTTCCGGGAAGCTGTTTTTT. It encodes CASSFRPNYFPPRVSGKLFF.

In its sample, this clonotype was seen many times. At one of its ends the junction is not consistent with the germline gene, which may arise from a read error. The J gene is TRBJ2-3, the V gene TRBV6-5; tentative D call: TRBD1 (6 bases). The CDR3 runs to 14 residues. CDR1 and CDR2 from the germline V gene are MNHEY and SVGAGI. The DNA of the CDR3 is TGTGCCAGCAGTTCGGACAGAATCACAGATGCGCAGTATTTT. It codes for CASSSDRITDAQYF.

This clonotype came up many times. The chain has TRBV12-3 or TRBV12-4 and TRBJ2-5; D is undetermined. Trimming pared 1 base from V and 4 bases from J, leaving 7 bases between. The CDR3 is 13 residues long. Written as DNA, the CDR3 is TGTGCCAGCAGTTTAGTAATGGTAGAGACCCAGTACTTC. It specifies CASSLVMVETQYF.